This TCR beta chain was identified during a study of CD8 T cells in Susac syndrome. Across the whole study: Sequenced Susac syndrome patients included over 5 with clinically active disease and eight in remission.

This CDR3 is built from 15 residues. Germline loops: CDR1 MNHEY, CDR2 SVGAGI. V was pared by 2 bases and J by 4 bases, with 14 bases between. Study outcomes and limitations: The CD4+ T cell repertoires that were profiled in Susac syndrome showed no clonal expansion.

As regards this clonotype: The target antigen is unknown.

RNA was extracted with the RNeasy kit, and a quantity of about 0.45 to 1 ug was reverse transcribed using random hexamers. An immunoSEQ multiplex PCR generated amplified TCR beta CDR3 products spanning 54 Vbeta and 13 Jbeta. In TCRdb, the immunoSEQ multiplex PCR reads were re-called with MiXCR into one record per CDR3 protein. The sample shows 210,000 or so distinct CDR3 sequences, 85% to 95% of them seen only once. The chain is built from TRBV6-5 and TRBJ2-5; D is possibly TRBD1 or TRBD2 (7 bases each). The source is a human donor with Susac syndrome. Sequences were obtained from CD4+ T cells from PBMCs. The CDR3 loop is CASSYGGGGTETQYF. The CDR3 DNA reads TGTGCCAGCAGTTACGGGGGAGGGGGCACAGAGACCCAGTACTTC.